These 25 T cell receptor beta chains share one sample of origin, sequenced in a study of cytomegalovirus exposure and HLA in healthy donors. The PCR had 60 Vbeta and 13 Jbeta primers. Some clones are missing from TCRdb's copy, which holds only in-frame ones; the method was immunoSEQ multiplex PCR. The sample records some 150,000 clones, 70% to 90% being singletons. The sample taken for sequencing was PBMCs. The source is a woman in her twenties or thirties in good health and CMV-seronegative.

The genes are TRBV4-3 and TRBJ2-4, with D possibly being TRBD1 (6 bases). Per germline, CDR1 LGHNA and CDR2 YSLEER. The V and J ends lost 0 bases and 8 bases respectively, with 17 bases between them. The length of the CDR3 is 16 residues. In DNA, the CDR3 is TGCGCCAGCAGCCAAGATATAACAGGGATTAGGGACATTCAGTACTTC. Its protein is CASSQDITGIRDIQYF.

The chain carries TRBV9 and TRBJ2-3; 15 nucleotides line up with TRBD2. The CDR3 is 17 residues long. Trimming cost V 4 bases and J 5 bases; bases outside gene matches: 8. Germline CDR1 reads SGDLS; CDR2 reads YYNGEE. The CDR3 region has the DNA TGTGCCAGCAGCCTCGGACTAGCGGGAGGGAGGGGAGATACGCAGTATTTT. The encoded protein is CASSLGLAGGRGDTQYF.

The DNA of the CDR3 is TGTGCCAGCAGTCCCACCGGGACTCCAAACACTGAAGCTTTCTTT. This sequence encodes CASSPTGTPNTEAFF. The genes are TRBV6-5 and TRBJ1-1; possible D gene TRBD1, 5 bases. V lost 5 bases and J lost 2, with 15 bases in between. The V gene's germline CDR1 is MNHEY and CDR2 SVGAGI. This CDR3 is 15 amino acids long.

The V and J genes are TRBV10-3 and TRBJ2-5; TRBD2 might be the D (5 bases). From germline, CDR1 is ENHRY and CDR2 SYGVKD. The CDR3 length is 15 residues. Trimming removed 2 bases from V and 3 bases from J, with 13 bases in between. CDR3 DNA sequence: TGTGCCATCAGTGAGAATGGGCAGAGGGAAGAGACCCAGTACTTC. It translates to CAISENGQREETQYF.

This clone was found once. The chain uses TRBV4-3 and TRBJ1-2, with 7 positions matching TRBD1. After removal of 1 base from V and 3 bases from J, the junction contained 11 bases not matched to a gene. The CDR3 is 17 amino acids. Germline assignment: CDR1 LGHNA and CDR2 YSLEER. The CDR3 bases are TGCGCCAGCAGCCAAGTTAGCTCGACAGGGCGGGACTATGGCTACACCTTC. Translating it yields CASSQVSSTGRDYGYTF.

V is TRBV2 and J is TRBJ2-7; TRBD1 might be the D (5 bases). This CDR3 contains 13 residues. The germline gives CDR1 SNHLY, CDR2 FYNNEI. V was cut by 5 bases and J by 1 base, with 9 bases left in between. The CDR3 sequence is CASSRQLSYEQYF. The CDR3 coding sequence is TGTGCCAGCAGTCGACAGCTTTCCTACGAGCAGTACTTC.

V is TRBV9 and J is TRBJ1-2; a possible D gene is TRBD1 (5 bases). Per germline, CDR1 SGDLS and CDR2 YYNGEE. Trimming cost V 0 bases and J 8 bases, with 14 bases left between them. This CDR3 has 14 amino acids. The CDR3 region has the DNA TGTGCCAGCAGCGTAGCAAAAGGGGAAGGGGGCTACACCTTC. It yields the protein CASSVAKGEGGYTF.

This clone has just one count. The J gene is TRBJ2-1, the V gene TRBV10-3, with D possibly TRBD2 on 6 matching bases. The CDR3 consists of 16 residues. The V gene lost 3 bases and the J gene lost 9 bases, with 21 bases spanning the gap. Germline assignment: CDR1 ENHRY and CDR2 SYGVKD. The CDR3 loop is CAISDQVRGSSGEQFF. CDR3 coding DNA: TGTGCCATCAGTGACCAGGTCCGGGGTAGTAGCGGTGAGCAGTTCTTC.

The gene calls are TRBV5-1 and TRBJ2-1; TRBD2 aligns across 9 bases. Per germline, CDR1 SGHRS and CDR2 YFSETQ. The CDR3 has 15 amino acids. J lost 9 bases, V lost 0 bases, and 7 bases had no gene match. The CDR3 loop reads CASSLAAGGPVEQFF. CDR3 in DNA: TGCGCCAGCAGCTTGGCCGCGGGAGGGCCTGTTGAGCAGTTCTTC.

The chain carries TRBV29-1 and TRBJ1-2; TRBD1 matches 7 bases. The CDR3 covers 15 residues. CDR1 is SQVTM and CDR2 is ANQGSEA in the germline V gene. The V gene end was trimmed by 5 bases and the J gene end by 0 bases; junction bases not matched to a gene: 9. This chain's CDR3 is CSVLRGLQANYGYTF. DNA for the CDR3: TGCAGCGTTTTGAGGGGGCTACAGGCTAACTATGGCTACACCTTC.

The chain carries TRBV19 and TRBJ2-3; maybe TRBD2 (6 bases). In germline, CDR1 is LNHDA, CDR2 SQIVND (reference sequence). The CDR3 consists of 14 residues. The germline V and J ends were trimmed by 5 bases and 1 base, with 10 bases remaining between them. CDR3 amino acids: CASSPGLRTDTQYF. As DNA, the CDR3 is TGTGCCAGTAGTCCGGGACTCCGCACAGATACGCAGTATTTT.

The rearrangement links TRBV28 to TRBJ1-5, with D unclear. The germline V and J ends were trimmed by 3 bases and 1 base, with 10 bases remaining between them. Germline values: CDR1 MDHEN, CDR2 SYDVKM. This CDR3 spans 15 amino acids. The CDR3 DNA reads as TGTGCCAGCAGTTTCCTTCTGTCGAGCAATCAGCCCCAGCATTTT. Amino acids: CASSFLLSSNQPQHF.

The chain has TRBV4-1 and TRBJ2-5; 9 positions match TRBD1. The J call could be wrong; TRBJ2-7 is a better fit for the DNA end. Germline CDR1 MGHRA, CDR2 YSYEKL. The CDR3 spans 18 residues. The CDR3 sequence: CASSHRPGTGTGLYEQYF. CDR3 DNA: TGCGCCAGCAGCCATCGTCCCGGGACAGGGACGGGTCTCTACGAGCAGTACTTC.

The chain combines TRBV5-1 with TRBJ2-1; 8 bases are a match to TRBD2. Germline V CDR1 and CDR2: SGHRS, YFSETQ. This CDR3 is built from 16 residues. The junction had 11 bases not matched to a gene; V was cut back by 0 bases and J by 9 bases. DNA of the CDR3: TGCGCCAGCAGCTTGGGTGCGGGGGGCCGTGTTGGTGAGCAGTTCTTC. Protein sequence: CASSLGAGGRVGEQFF.

This clone has a single count. J is TRBJ1-2 and V is TRBV11-3, with D possibly TRBD1 on 6 matching bases. CDR1 is SGHNT and CDR2 is YENEEA in the germline V gene. This CDR3 comprises 14 residues. The ends were cut back, 5 bases at V and 7 bases at J, with 17 bases in the middle. In DNA form, the CDR3 reads TGTGCCAGCAGCGCCAATCAGGGGAGAGCTGGCTACACCTTC. It specifies CASSANQGRAGYTF.

This clone was counted once. The V call is TRBV29-1, the J call TRBJ1-5; D is unresolved. The CDR3 extends over 14 amino acids. V was clipped by 0 bases and J by 4 bases, with 10 bases between them. Germline CDR1 and CDR2: SQVTM and ANQGSEA. CDR3 nucleotides: TGCAGCGTTGAAGACCCCGAGGGTAATCAGCCCCAGCATTTT. Translation: CSVEDPEGNQPQHF.

This chain links TRBV4-1 with TRBJ2-3; D gene uncertain. The germline V gene has CDR1 MGHRA and CDR2 YSYEKL. The CDR3 is made up of 12 amino acids. Trimming pared 3 bases from V and 6 bases from J, leaving 7 bases between. For the CDR3, the DNA is TGCGCCAGCAGCCATCCGTTGGATACGCAGTATTTT. It specifies CASSHPLDTQYF.

V is TRBV4-1 and J is TRBJ2-1; 11 nucleotides agree with TRBD2. Trimming cost V 0 bases and J 4 bases; bases outside gene matches: 8. The germline gives CDR1 MGHRA, CDR2 YSYEKL. This CDR3 region has 18 residues. The CDR3, as DNA: TGCGCCAGCAGCCAAGATAAGATGACTAGCGGGAATTACAATGAGCAGTTCTTC. Translation: CASSQDKMTSGNYNEQFF.

The chain recombines TRBV7-2 with TRBJ2-3, with 9 bases aligning to TRBD1. This CDR3 is built from 14 residues. V dropped 8 bases and J dropped 10; count of bases not matched to a gene: 13. Per germline, CDR1 SGHTA and CDR2 FQGNSA. The chain's CDR3 is CASGRQGEVGAQYF. Here the CDR3 DNA reads TGTGCCAGCGGACGACAGGGGGAGGTTGGGGCGCAGTATTTT.

This chain joins TRBV19 and TRBJ1-5; D call uncertain. Trimming pared 9 bases from V and 0 bases from J, leaving 6 bases between. Germline V gene lookup returns CDR1 LNHDA and CDR2 SQIVND (reference sequence). CDR3 size: 12 residues. The CDR3 bases are TGTGCCAGCCGAGATAGCAATCAGCCCCAGCATTTT. It codes for CASRDSNQPQHF.

The chain joins TRBV7-2 to TRBJ2-1; possible D gene TRBD2, 5 bases. Germline V lookup: CDR1 SGHTA, CDR2 FQGNSA. This CDR3 region has 13 residues. Trimming cost V 5 bases and J 9 bases, with 14 bases left between them. CDR3 protein: CASSPPGTSEQFF. The CDR3 DNA follows: TGTGCCAGCAGCCCCCCGGGAACCTCTGAGCAGTTCTTC.

The rearrangement uses TRBV28 and TRBJ2-3; 7 nucleotides line up with TRBD2. Germline V gene data show CDR1 as MDHEN and CDR2 as SYDVKM. The CDR3 is made up of 16 amino acids. The junction had 17 bases not matched to a gene; V was cut back by 10 bases and J by 4 bases. As DNA, the CDR3 is TGTGCCACAGTGTTTGCGGGAGCCTTGCTAGCAGATACGCAGTATTTT. Translating gives CATVFAGALLADTQYF.

The chain couples TRBV7-9 to TRBJ2-5; 11 bases line up with TRBD2. V lost 5 bases, J lost 1 base, and 9 bases stayed unmatched. The CDR3 consists of 17 residues. Germline V gene lookup returns CDR1 SEHNR and CDR2 FQNEAQ (reference sequence). The CDR3 region is CASSPRRLAGIQETQYF. CDR3 nucleotide sequence: TGTGCCAGCAGCCCCCGGCGACTAGCGGGAATCCAAGAGACCCAGTACTTC.

V and J are TRBV19 and TRBJ1-2; TRBD1 is a possible D gene (6 bases). Deletions cut 4 bases from V and 2 bases from J, with 14 bases between. The germline V gene has CDR1 LNHDA and CDR2 SQIVND (reference sequence). This CDR3 has 15 amino acids. The CDR3 DNA follows: TGTGCCAGTAGTAACCAACAGGGTCCCAACTATGGCTACACCTTC. Translated, it gives CASSNQQGPNYGYTF.

The chain uses TRBV2 and TRBJ2-4, with TRBD2 identical over 9 bases. Germline V CDR1 and CDR2: SNHLY, FYNNEI. The CDR3 has 20 residues. The junction had 14 bases not matched to a gene; V was cut back by 0 bases and J by 2 bases. CDR3: CASSEAGAPGTSLSKNIQYF. CDR3 DNA sequence: TGTGCCAGCAGTGAAGCGGGCGCACCCGGGACTAGCTTGTCCAAAAACATTCAGTACTTC.